The source of this T cell receptor (beta chain) is a study of T cells in pancreatic ductal adenocarcinoma. Findings and caveats of the study: Blood had more productive templates and roughly 7.5-fold more unique clonotypes than tumor. Tumors hold more CD45RO+ effector T cells, which may bias toward lower diversity. The resected pancreatic cancer cohort was biased toward the minority with early-stage disease. Mean clonality was approximately 0.1 in tumors and 0.06 to 0.085 in blood, not significantly different.

With regard to this clone: Its antigen remains unidentified.

Surgery without prior neoadjuvant therapy was the treatment of the selected pancreatic ductal adenocarcinoma patients. The CDR3 extends over 12 amino acids. V was trimmed by 1 base and J by 7 bases, leaving 9 bases between them. Looked up from germline, CDR1 is SGHKS and CDR2 is YYEKEE (reference sequence). The method was immunoSEQ multiplex PCR; TCRdb's version includes in-frame clones alone and lacks a portion of them. The sample includes some 5,400 clones, approximately 65% seen only once; the top ten take around 9.1%. This clonotype was obtained from a human donor with pancreatic ductal adenocarcinoma. Source material: pancreatic tumor tissue. The chain links TRBV5-5 to TRBJ2-7; D is ambiguous. The CDR3: CASSLSLTEQYF. For the CDR3, the DNA is TGTGCCAGCAGCTTGTCACTGACAGAGCAGTACTTC.